Presented here are 2 T cell receptor beta chains from one specimen sequenced in a study of OX40 agonist ivuxolimab in advanced cancers. Clones were sequenced by immunoSEQ multiplex PCR, and TCRdb holds only the in-frame ones, with some missing. The table lists roughly 60,000 clones, approximately 81% of them singletons, with less than 3.5% in the top ten. The specimen was CD4+ or CD8+ T cells sorted from blood, collected in a trial of the OX40 agonist ivuxolimab. The receptors were gathered from an adult with an advanced solid tumor such as melanoma, head and neck, liver or kidney cancer.

V and J are TRBV5-1 and TRBJ1-1, with D maybe TRBD1 (5 bases). V lost 0 bases to trimming and J lost 5 bases, with 14 bases between them. The germline V gene encodes CDR1 SGHRS and CDR2 YFSETQ. The CDR3 extends over 15 amino acids. CDR3 region: CASSLAPGGGTEAFF. CDR3 sequence (DNA): TGCGCCAGCAGCTTGGCCCCCGGGGGGGGAACTGAAGCTTTCTTT.

The gene calls are TRBV11-2 and TRBJ2-2, with D possibly TRBD1 on 6 matching bases. CDR3 length: 15 amino acids. Germline assignment: CDR1 SGHAT and CDR2 FQNNGV. Trimming shortened V by 5 bases and J by 3 bases, and 13 bases separated the two germline ends. The chain's CDR3 is CASSLNRVHTGELFF. The CDR3 region has the DNA TGTGCCAGCAGCCTAAACAGGGTACACACCGGGGAGCTGTTTTTT.